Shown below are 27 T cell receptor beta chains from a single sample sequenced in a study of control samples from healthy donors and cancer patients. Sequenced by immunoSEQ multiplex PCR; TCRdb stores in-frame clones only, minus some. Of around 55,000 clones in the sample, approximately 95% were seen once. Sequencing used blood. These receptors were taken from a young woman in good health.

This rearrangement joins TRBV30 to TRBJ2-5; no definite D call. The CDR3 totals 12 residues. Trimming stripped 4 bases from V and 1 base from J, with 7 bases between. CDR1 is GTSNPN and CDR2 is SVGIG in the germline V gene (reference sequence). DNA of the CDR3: TGTGCCTGGAACTCCGTCCAAGAGACCCAGTACTTC. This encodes CAWNSVQETQYF.

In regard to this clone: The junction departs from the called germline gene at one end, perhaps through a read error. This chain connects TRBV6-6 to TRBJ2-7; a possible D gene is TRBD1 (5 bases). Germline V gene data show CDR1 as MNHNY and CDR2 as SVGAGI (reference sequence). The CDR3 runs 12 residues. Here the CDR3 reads CASSSGAVQLDF. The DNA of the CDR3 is TGTGCCAGCAGTTCTGGGGCAGTTCAATTGGACTTC.

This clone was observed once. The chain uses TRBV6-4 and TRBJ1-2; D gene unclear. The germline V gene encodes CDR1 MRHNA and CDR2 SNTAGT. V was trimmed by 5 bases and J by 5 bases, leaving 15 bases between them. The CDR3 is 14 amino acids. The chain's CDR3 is CASSPASSSYGYTF. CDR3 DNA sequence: TGTGCCAGCAGTCCCGCCTCAAGTAGTTATGGCTACACCTTC.

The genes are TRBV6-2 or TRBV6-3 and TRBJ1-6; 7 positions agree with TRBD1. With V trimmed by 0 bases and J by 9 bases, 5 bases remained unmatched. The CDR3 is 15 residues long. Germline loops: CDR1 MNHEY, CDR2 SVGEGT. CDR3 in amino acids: CASSYSTGMGSPLHF. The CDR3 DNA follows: TGTGCCAGCAGTTACTCGACAGGGATGGGTTCACCCCTCCACTTT.

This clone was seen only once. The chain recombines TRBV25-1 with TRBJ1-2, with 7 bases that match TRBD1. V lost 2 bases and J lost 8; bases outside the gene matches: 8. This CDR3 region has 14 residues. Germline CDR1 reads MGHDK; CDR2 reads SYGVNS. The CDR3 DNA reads TGTGCCAGCAGTGAACCCGGCAGGGGGGAGGGCTACACCTTC. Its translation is CASSEPGRGEGYTF.

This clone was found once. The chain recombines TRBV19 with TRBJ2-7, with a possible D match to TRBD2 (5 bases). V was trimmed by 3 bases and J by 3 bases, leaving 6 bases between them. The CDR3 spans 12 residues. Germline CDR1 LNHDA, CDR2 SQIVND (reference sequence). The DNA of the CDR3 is TGTGCCAGTAGTATCACTAGCTACGAGCAGTACTTC. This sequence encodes CASSITSYEQYF.

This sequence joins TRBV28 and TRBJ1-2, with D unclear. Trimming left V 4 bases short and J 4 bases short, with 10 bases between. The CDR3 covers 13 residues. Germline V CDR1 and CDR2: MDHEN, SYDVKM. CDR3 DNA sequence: TGTGCCAGCAGTTCCCTCAACCTCTATGGCTACACCTTC. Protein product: CASSSLNLYGYTF.

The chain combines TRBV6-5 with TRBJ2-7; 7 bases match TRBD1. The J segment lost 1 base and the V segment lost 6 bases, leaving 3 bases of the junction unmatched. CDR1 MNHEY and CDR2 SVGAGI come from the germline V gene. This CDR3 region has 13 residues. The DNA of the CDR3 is TGTGCCAGCAGGGGGGACAGATCCTACGAGCAGTACTTC. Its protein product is CASRGDRSYEQYF.

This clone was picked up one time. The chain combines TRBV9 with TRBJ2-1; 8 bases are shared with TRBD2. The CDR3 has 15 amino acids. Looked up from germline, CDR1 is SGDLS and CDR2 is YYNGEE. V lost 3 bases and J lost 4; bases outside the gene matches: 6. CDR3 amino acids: CASSEAGEPYNEQFF. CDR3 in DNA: TGTGCCAGCAGCGAAGCGGGGGAGCCATACAATGAGCAGTTCTTC.

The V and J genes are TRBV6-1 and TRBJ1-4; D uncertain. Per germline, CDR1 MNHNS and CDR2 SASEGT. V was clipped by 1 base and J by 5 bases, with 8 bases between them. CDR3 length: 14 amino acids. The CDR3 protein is CASSEGGGNEKLFF. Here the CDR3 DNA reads TGTGCCAGCAGTGAAGGGGGAGGAAATGAAAAACTGTTTTTT.

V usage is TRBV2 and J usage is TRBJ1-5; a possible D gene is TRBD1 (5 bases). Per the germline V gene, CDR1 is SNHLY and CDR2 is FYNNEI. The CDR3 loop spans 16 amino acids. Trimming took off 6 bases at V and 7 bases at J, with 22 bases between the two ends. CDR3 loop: CASRDSRFTQGQPQHF. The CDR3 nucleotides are TGTGCCAGCAGGGACTCTCGCTTTACCCAGGGCCAGCCCCAGCATTTT.

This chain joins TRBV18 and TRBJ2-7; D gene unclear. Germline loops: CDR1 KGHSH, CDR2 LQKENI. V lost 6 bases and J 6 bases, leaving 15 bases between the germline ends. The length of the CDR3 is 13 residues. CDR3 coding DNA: TGTGCCAGCTCTCTCTCTTTAGACGGCGAGCAGTACTTC. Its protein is CASSLSLDGEQYF. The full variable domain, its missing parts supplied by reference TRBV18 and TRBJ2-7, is NAGVMQNPRHLVRRRGQEARLRCSPMKGHSHVYWYRQLPEEGLKFMVYLQKENIIDESGMPKERFSAEFPKEGPSILRIQQVVRGDSAAYFCASSLSLDGEQYFGPGTRLTVT.

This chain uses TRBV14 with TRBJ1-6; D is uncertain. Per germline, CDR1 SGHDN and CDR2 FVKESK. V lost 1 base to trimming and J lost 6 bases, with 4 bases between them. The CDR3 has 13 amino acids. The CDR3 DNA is TGTGCCAGCAGCCAAGTACTTAATTCACCCCTCCACTTT. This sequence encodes CASSQVLNSPLHF. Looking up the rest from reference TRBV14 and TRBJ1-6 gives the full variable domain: EAGVTQFPSHSVIEKGQTVTLRCDPISGHDNLYWYRRVMGKEIKFLLHFVKESKQDESGMPNNRFLAERTGGTYSTLKVQPAELEDSGVYFCASSQVLNSPLHFGNGTRLTVT.

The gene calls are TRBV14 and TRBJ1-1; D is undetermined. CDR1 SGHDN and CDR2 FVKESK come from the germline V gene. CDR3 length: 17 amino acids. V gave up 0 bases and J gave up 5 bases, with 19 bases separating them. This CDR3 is CASSQDLYEGRRTEAFF. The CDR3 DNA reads TGTGCCAGCAGCCAAGATCTTTACGAGGGTAGGAGAACTGAAGCTTTCTTT.

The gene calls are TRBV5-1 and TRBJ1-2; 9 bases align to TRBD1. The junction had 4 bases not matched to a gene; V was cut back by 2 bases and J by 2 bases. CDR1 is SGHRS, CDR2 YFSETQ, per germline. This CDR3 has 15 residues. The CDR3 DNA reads TGCGCCAGCAGCTTTACAGGGGGCGAAAACTATGGCTACACCTTC. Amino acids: CASSFTGGENYGYTF.

In nucleotides, the CDR3 is TGTGCCAGCAGCCCCACGGGACTGAGCACAGATACGCAGTATTTT. Encoded protein: CASSPTGLSTDTQYF. The rearrangement uses TRBV3-1 (or the pseudogene TRBV3-2) and TRBJ2-3, with a tentative D call TRBD2 (6 bases). The V end lost 4 bases, the J end lost 0 bases, and 11 bases lay between the germline ends. Per the germline V gene, CDR1 is LGHDT and CDR2 is YNNKEL (reference sequence). The CDR3 spans 15 residues.

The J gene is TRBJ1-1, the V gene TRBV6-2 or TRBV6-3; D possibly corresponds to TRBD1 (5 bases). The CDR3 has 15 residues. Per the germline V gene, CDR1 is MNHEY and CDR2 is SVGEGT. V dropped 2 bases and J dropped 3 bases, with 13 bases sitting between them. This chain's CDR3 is CASSYPRQRHTEAFF. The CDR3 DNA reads TGTGCCAGCAGTTACCCTCGACAGCGGCACACTGAAGCTTTCTTT.

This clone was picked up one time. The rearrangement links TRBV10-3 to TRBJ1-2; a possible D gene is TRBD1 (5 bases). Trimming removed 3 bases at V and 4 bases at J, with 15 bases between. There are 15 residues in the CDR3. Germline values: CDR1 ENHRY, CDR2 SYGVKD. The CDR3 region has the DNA TGTGCCATCAGTGACCCCGGGACGGAGAGCTATGGCTACACCTTC. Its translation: CAISDPGTESYGYTF.

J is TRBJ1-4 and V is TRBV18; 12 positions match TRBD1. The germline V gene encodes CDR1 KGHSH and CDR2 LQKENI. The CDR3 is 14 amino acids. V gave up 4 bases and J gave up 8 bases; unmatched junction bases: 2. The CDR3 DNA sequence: TGTGCCAGCTCACTCGGGACAGGGGGCGAAAAACTGTTTTTT. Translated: CASSLGTGGEKLFF.

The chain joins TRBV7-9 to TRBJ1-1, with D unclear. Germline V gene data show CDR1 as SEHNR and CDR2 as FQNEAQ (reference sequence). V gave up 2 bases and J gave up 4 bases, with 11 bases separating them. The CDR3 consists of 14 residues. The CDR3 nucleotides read TGTGCCAGCAGCTTAACGGAATCCTCCACTGAAGCTTTCTTT. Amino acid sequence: CASSLTESSTEAFF.

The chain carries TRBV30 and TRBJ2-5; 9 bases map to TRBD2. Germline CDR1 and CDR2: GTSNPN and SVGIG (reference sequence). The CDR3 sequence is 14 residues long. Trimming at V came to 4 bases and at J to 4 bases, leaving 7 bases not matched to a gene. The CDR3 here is CAWTSGGRGETQYF. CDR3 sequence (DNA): TGTGCCTGGACGAGCGGGGGGCGGGGAGAGACCCAGTACTTC. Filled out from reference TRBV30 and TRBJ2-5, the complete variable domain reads SQTIHQWPATLVQPVGSPLSLECTVEGTSNPNLYWYRQAAGRGLQLLFYSVGIGQISSEVPQNLSASRPQDRQFILSSKKLLLSDSGFYLCAWTSGGRGETQYFGPGTRLLVL.

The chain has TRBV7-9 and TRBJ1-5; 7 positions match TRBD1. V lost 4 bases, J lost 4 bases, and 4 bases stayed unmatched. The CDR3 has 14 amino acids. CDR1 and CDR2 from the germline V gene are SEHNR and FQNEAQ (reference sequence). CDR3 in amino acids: CASSSLQGNQPQHF. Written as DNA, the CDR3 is TGTGCCAGCAGCTCCCTACAGGGGAATCAGCCCCAGCATTTT. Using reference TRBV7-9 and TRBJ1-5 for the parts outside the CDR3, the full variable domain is DTGVSQNPRHKITKRGQNVTFRCDPISEHNRLYWYRQTLGQGPEFLTYFQNEAQLEKSRLLSDRFSAERPKGSFSTLEIQRTEQGDSAMYLCASSSLQGNQPQHFGDGTRLSIL.

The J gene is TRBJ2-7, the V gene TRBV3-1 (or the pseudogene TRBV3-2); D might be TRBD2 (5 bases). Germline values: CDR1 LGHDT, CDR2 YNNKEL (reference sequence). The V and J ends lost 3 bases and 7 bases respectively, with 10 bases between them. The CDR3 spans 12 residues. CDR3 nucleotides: TGTGCCAGCAGCCATCCGGGCGGGGAGCAGTACTTC. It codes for CASSHPGGEQYF.

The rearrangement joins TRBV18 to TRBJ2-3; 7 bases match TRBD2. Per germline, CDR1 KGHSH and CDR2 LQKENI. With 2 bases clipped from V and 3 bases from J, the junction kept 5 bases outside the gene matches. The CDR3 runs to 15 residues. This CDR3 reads CASSPAQAGTDTQYF. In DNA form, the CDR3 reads TGTGCCAGCTCACCAGCTCAAGCGGGGACAGATACGCAGTATTTT.

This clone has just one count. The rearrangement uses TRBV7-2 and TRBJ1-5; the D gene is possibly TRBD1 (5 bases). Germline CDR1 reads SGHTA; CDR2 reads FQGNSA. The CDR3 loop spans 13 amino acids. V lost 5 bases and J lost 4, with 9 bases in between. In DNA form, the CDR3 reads TGTGCCAGCAGCAGTAGGGGAAATCAGCCCCAGCATTTT. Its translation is CASSSRGNQPQHF.

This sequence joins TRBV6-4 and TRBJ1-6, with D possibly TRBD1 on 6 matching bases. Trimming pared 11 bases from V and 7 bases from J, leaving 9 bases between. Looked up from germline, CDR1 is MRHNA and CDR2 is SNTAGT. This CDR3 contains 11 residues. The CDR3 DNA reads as TGTGCCCCCCAGGGGAATTCACCCCTCCACTTT. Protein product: CAPQGNSPLHF.

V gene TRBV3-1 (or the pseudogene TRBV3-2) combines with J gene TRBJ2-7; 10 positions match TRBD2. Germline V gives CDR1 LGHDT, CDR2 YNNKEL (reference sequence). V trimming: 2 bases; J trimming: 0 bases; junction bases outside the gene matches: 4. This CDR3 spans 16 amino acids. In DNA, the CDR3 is TGTGCCAGCAGCCAACTTAGCGGGGGGTTCTCCTACGAGCAGTACTTC. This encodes CASSQLSGGFSYEQYF.